This T cell receptor beta chain was captured by sequencing in a study of OX40 agonist ivuxolimab in advanced cancers. The V and J ends lost 1 base and 0 bases respectively, with 13 bases between them. The CDR3 has 17 amino acids. CDR1 and CDR2 (germline): MNHNS, SASEGT. The protocol was immunoSEQ multiplex PCR, while the TCRdb copy is restricted to in-frame clones and leaves out a portion. The sample has 20,000 to 25,000 clones; around nine tenths are singletons. The specimen comprised CD4+ or CD8+ T cells sorted from blood, sampled in a trial of the OX40 agonist ivuxolimab. The chain employs TRBV6-1 and TRBJ1-5; no clear D gene. The TCR was taken from an adult with an advanced solid tumor such as melanoma, head and neck, liver or kidney cancer. The CDR3 bases are TGTGCCAGCAGTGAAGATTTCAGATTCTATAGCAATCAGCCCCAGCATTTT. Its protein is CASSEDFRFYSNQPQHF.